These 15 T cell receptor beta chains were sequenced from one sample in a study of spatial heterogeneity in lung cancer. Time point defined: sample taken at primary tumor resection. Unsorted whole RNA of tumor, nontumor lung or frozen PBMC was sequenced. TCRdb redid the calling of the 5' RACE reads with MiXCR, one entry per CDR3 protein. The sample holds 35,000 or so distinct CDR3 sequences, roughly 5.6% seen once. The specimen was PBMCs, collected at surgery. Source of these receptors: a female donor with early-stage non-small cell lung cancer.

This clonotype was seen repeatedly, ten times or more. The chain combines TRBV10-3 with TRBJ1-5; no clear D. This CDR3 spans 13 amino acids. Between the trimmed V and J ends, which lost 3 bases and 1 base, there was a span of 4 bases. The germline V gene has CDR1 ENHRY and CDR2 SYGVKD. CDR3 sequence: CAISELSNQPQHF. The DNA for the CDR3 is TGTGCCATCAGTGAACTCAGCAATCAGCCCCAGCATTTT.

The table lists this clonotype with many counts. The chain employs TRBV20-1 and TRBJ1-3, with D perhaps TRBD1 (5 bases). V dropped 5 bases and J dropped 4 bases, with 12 bases sitting between them. Germline V CDR1 and CDR2: DFQATT, SNEGSKA (reference sequence). This CDR3 has 13 residues. CDR3 bases: TGCAGTGCTGGGGGGGGATCGGGAAACACCATATATTTT. This encodes CSAGGGSGNTIYF.

The chain uses TRBV25-1 and TRBJ2-5; D perhaps matches TRBD2 (6 bases). The CDR3 runs to 16 residues. Germline CDR1 reads MGHDK; CDR2 reads SYGVNS. V was pared by 4 bases and J by 2 bases, with 17 bases between. The CDR3 DNA follows: TGTGCCAGCAGTGCCCCGGGGCCCCGGGGGCAAGAGACCCAGTACTTC. This encodes CASSAPGPRGQETQYF.

This clonotype was seen only a few times. The chain couples TRBV3-1 to TRBJ2-1, with 9 bases lining up with TRBD2. CDR3 length equals 15 residues. Germline V lookup: CDR1 LGHDT, CDR2 YNNKEL (reference sequence). The V segment lost 4 bases and the J segment 9 bases; nucleotides outside the gene matches: 10. The CDR3 DNA is TGTGCCAGCAGCCCAACTTGGACTAGCGAGGCTGAGCAGTTCTTC. Its translation: CASSPTWTSEAEQFF.

In its sample, this clonotype was seen many times. The rearrangement joins TRBV5-4 to TRBJ2-5; no clear D. V lost 4 bases to trimming and J lost 5 bases, with 18 bases between them. The CDR3 totals 15 residues. CDR1 and CDR2 (germline): SGHNT, YYREEE (reference sequence). The CDR3 loop is CASSPQTATTETQYF. The CDR3 DNA is TGTGCCAGCAGCCCCCAGACCGCCACAACGGAGACCCAGTACTTC.

This clonotype has ten or more counts. The chain has TRBV6-2 or TRBV6-3 and TRBJ2-1, with 10 bases lining up with TRBD2. The CDR3 has 14 amino acids. After removal of 8 bases from V and 7 bases from J, the junction contained 8 bases not matched to a gene. Germline V lookup: CDR1 MNHEY, CDR2 SVGEGT. CDR3: CASSASGSGNEQFF. The CDR3 DNA follows: TGTGCCAGCTCCGCTAGCGGGAGTGGGAATGAGCAGTTCTTC.

This clonotype was counted ten times or more. The chain employs TRBV11-2 and TRBJ2-3, with a tentative D call TRBD2 (6 bases). Germline-derived CDR1 and CDR2 are SGHAT and FQNNGV. The CDR3 covers 15 residues. Trimming removed 1 base from V and 5 bases from J, with 13 bases in between. CDR3 protein: CASSLAGAEGDTQYF. The CDR3 DNA reads as TGTGCCAGCAGCTTAGCGGGAGCCGAGGGAGATACGCAGTATTTT.

There are many counts of this clonotype. This sequence joins TRBV20-1 and TRBJ2-5; tentatively, D is TRBD2 (6 bases). Germline V lookup: CDR1 DFQATT, CDR2 SNEGSKA (reference sequence). V was shortened by 1 base and J by 4 bases, with 13 bases between the two germline ends. The CDR3 length is 14 residues. CDR3 amino acids: CSARGLVHAETQYF. Here the CDR3 DNA reads TGCAGTGCTAGAGGACTAGTTCATGCAGAGACCCAGTACTTC.

The rearrangement uses TRBV27 and TRBJ1-5, with TRBD1 as a possible D gene (6 bases). CDR1 is MNHEY and CDR2 is SMNVEV in the germline V gene (reference sequence). The V gene lost 2 bases and the J gene lost 0 bases, with 8 bases spanning the gap. The CDR3 consists of 15 residues. This CDR3 is CASSLTGSSNQPQHF. CDR3 DNA sequence: TGTGCCAGCAGTTTAACAGGGTCTAGCAATCAGCCCCAGCATTTT.

In this sample, this clonotype turned up many times. This sequence joins TRBV7-2 and TRBJ2-3; D is ambiguous. The CDR3 totals 14 residues. Deletions cut 1 base from V and 2 bases from J, with 7 bases between. Germline loops: CDR1 SGHTA, CDR2 FQGNSA. CDR3 residues: CASSLVWVTDTQYF. CDR3 bases: TGTGCCAGCAGCTTAGTCTGGGTCACAGATACGCAGTATTTT.

V is TRBV4-1 and J is TRBJ1-4; 8 bases map to TRBD1. The germline V gene encodes CDR1 MGHRA and CDR2 YSYEKL. The CDR3 runs to 15 residues. J lost 8 bases, V lost 4 bases, and 9 bases had no gene match. The chain's CDR3 is CASSPLHRGNEKLFF. CDR3 DNA sequence: TGCGCCAGCAGCCCACTCCACAGGGGGAACGAAAAACTGTTTTTT.

Ten or more counts support this clonotype. The chain combines TRBV5-5 with TRBJ2-3; possibly TRBD1 or TRBD2 for D (5 bases each). This CDR3 is 16 amino acids long. Trimming shortened V by 3 bases and J by 6 bases, and 20 bases separated the two germline ends. CDR1 is SGHKS, CDR2 YYEKEE, per germline (reference sequence). CDR3 amino acids: CASSSPRGVHTDTQYF. DNA of the CDR3: TGTGCCAGCAGCTCCCCACGGGGCGTGCACACCGATACGCAGTATTTT.

This clonotype was found many times. The J gene is TRBJ2-1, the V gene TRBV28; 9 bases are shared with TRBD2. Losses at the gene ends were 5 bases for V and 8 bases for J; bases not matched to a gene: 13. The germline V gene has CDR1 MDHEN and CDR2 SYDVKM. This CDR3 contains 16 residues. The CDR3 DNA reads as TGTGCCAGCAGTCACCAGGTTAGCGGGAGTAGGTATGAGCAGTTCTTC. Residues: CASSHQVSGSRYEQFF.

This clonotype showed up many times. This chain connects TRBV7-2 to TRBJ1-1; D might be TRBD1 (6 bases). Per the germline V gene, CDR1 is SGHTA and CDR2 is FQGNSA. The germline V and J ends were trimmed by 5 bases and 0 bases, with 13 bases remaining between them. The CDR3 is 15 amino acids. Here the CDR3 reads CASSRSGQLNTEAFF. The CDR3 nucleotides read TGTGCCAGCAGCCGGAGTGGACAGTTGAACACTGAAGCTTTCTTT.

This clonotype has at least ten counts. This sequence joins TRBV27 and TRBJ2-3; D remains unclear. The length of the CDR3 is 17 residues. Trimming pared 5 bases from V and 4 bases from J, leaving 22 bases between. From germline, CDR1 is MNHEY and CDR2 SMNVEV (reference sequence). The CDR3 sequence: CASSKQRLVIGADTQYF. In DNA form, the CDR3 reads TGTGCCAGCAGTAAGCAACGACTGGTCATTGGGGCAGATACGCAGTATTTT.